The 7 T cell receptor beta chains listed next were all sequenced from one sample in a study of blood T cell repertoires in COVID-19. TCRdb keeps only in-frame clones here, not all; method: immunoSEQ multiplex PCR. The sample has about 270,000 clones; roughly 90% are singletons. The sequencing input was peripheral blood. The receptors originated from a woman in her 30s with COVID-19, enrolled during active disease.

J is TRBJ1-5 and V is TRBV25-1, with D hard to call. The CDR3 is made up of 12 amino acids. Trimming took 3 bases from V and 7 from J, leaving 7 bases between them. The germline V gene has CDR1 MGHDK and CDR2 SYGVNS. The CDR3 DNA follows: TGTGCCAGCAGTGACGGGAGGCAGCCCCAGCATTTT. Residues: CASSDGRQPQHF. The full variable domain, completed using reference TRBV25-1 and TRBJ1-5, is EADIYQTPRYLVIGTGKKITLECSQTMGHDKMYWYQQDPGMELHLIHYSYGVNSTEKGDLSSESTVSRIRTEHFPLTLESARPSHTSQYLCASSDGRQPQHFGDGTRLSIL.

Only one count was recorded for this clone. The chain joins TRBV6-6 to TRBJ2-7, with D possibly matching TRBD2 (6 bases). Germline lookup yields CDR1 MNHNY and CDR2 SVGAGI (reference sequence). V lost 2 bases, J lost 0 bases, and 11 bases lay in between. The CDR3 is 15 residues long. The CDR3 coding sequence is TGTGCCAGCAGTTACGAGGGACTCACCTCCTACGAGCAGTACTTC. Translation: CASSYEGLTSYEQYF.

CDR3 coding DNA: TGTGCCAGCAGTTGGGGGGGCGGGGGGCCCCAGCATTTT. As protein: CASSWGGGGPQHF. The V call is TRBV6-5, the J call TRBJ1-5; D might be TRBD1 (6 bases). Germline values: CDR1 MNHEY, CDR2 SVGAGI. The CDR3 runs 13 residues. Trimming left V 4 bases short and J 9 bases short, with 13 bases between.

The chain links TRBV4-2 to TRBJ2-3; 10 bases map to TRBD2. The ends lost 8 bases at V and 1 base at J; junction bases unmatched: 9. CDR3 length equals 16 residues. CDR1 and CDR2 from the germline V gene are LGHNA and YNFKEQ. The CDR3 DNA reads TGTGCCAGCGCAGGGGTAGCGGGGGGTGGCACAGATACGCAGTATTTT. Amino acid sequence: CASAGVAGGGTDTQYF.

The genes are TRBV27 and TRBJ1-5; tentative D call: TRBD1 (6 bases). V was clipped by 4 bases and J by 8 bases, with 15 bases between them. Germline values: CDR1 MNHEY, CDR2 SMNVEV (reference sequence). The CDR3 runs to 14 residues. For the CDR3, the DNA is TGTGCCAGCAGTTCTCAGGGGCCTGGGGAGCCCCAGCATTTT. It encodes CASSSQGPGEPQHF.

The V and J genes are TRBV4-1 and TRBJ2-5; no definite D call. Germline V lookup: CDR1 MGHRA, CDR2 YSYEKL. V was shortened by 2 bases and J by 2 bases, with 12 bases between the two germline ends. The CDR3 covers 15 residues. CDR3 residues: CASSQPQLPQETQYF. CDR3 DNA sequence: TGCGCCAGCAGCCAACCACAGCTCCCTCAAGAGACCCAGTACTTC.

The sample holds a few counts of this clone. J is TRBJ1-5 and V is TRBV2, with TRBD1 as a possible D gene (5 bases). The CDR3 contains 15 residues. Per the germline V gene, CDR1 is SNHLY and CDR2 is FYNNEI. The germline V and J ends were trimmed by 4 bases and 6 bases, with 16 bases remaining between them. The CDR3 bases are TGTGCCAGCAGTGGGGGCGCGGCGGGGAGTCAGCCCCAGCATTTT. Translating gives CASSGGAAGSQPQHF.